The 23 T cell receptor beta chains below were found in one sample sequenced in a study of T cells in Graves' hyperthyroidism and ophthalmopathy. TCR beta CDR3 regions were amplified from RNA. First-round RT-PCR with HTBI primers amplified the TCR CDR3 region. TCRdb itself ran the multiplex PCR reads through MiXCR, one entry per CDR3 protein. This sample has hundreds of thousands of distinct CDR3 sequences, with 22% found just once. Sequenced sample: blood. Receptors were obtained from a woman in her 70s with Graves' ophthalmopathy.

This sequence joins TRBV20-1 and TRBJ1-2; 7 bases map to TRBD1. The length of the CDR3 is 14 residues. J lost 1 base, V lost 7 bases, and 9 bases had no gene match. Per germline, CDR1 DFQATT and CDR2 SNEGSKA (reference sequence). The CDR3 here is CSVPDRDSNYGYTF. CDR3 in DNA: TGCAGTGTTCCCGACAGGGACAGTAACTATGGCTACACCTTC.

This clonotype was seen at least ten times. DNA for the CDR3: TGTGCCAGCAGGCGAACCGGGACAGGGGGCAGGAATGAGCAGTTCTTC. Amino acids: CASRRTGTGGRNEQFF. The J gene is TRBJ2-1, the V gene TRBV2; 12 bases line up with TRBD1. This CDR3 comprises 16 residues. The V segment lost 6 bases and the J segment 7 bases; nucleotides outside the gene matches: 10. Germline CDR1 SNHLY, CDR2 FYNNEI.

The gene calls are TRBV20-1 and TRBJ2-2; 7 positions agree with TRBD2. V lost 5 bases to trimming and J lost 2 bases; unmatched junction nucleotides: 2. The CDR3 covers 13 residues. Germline CDR1 DFQATT, CDR2 SNEGSKA (reference sequence). The CDR3 nucleotides are TGCAGTGCTGCTAGCGGAAACACCGGGGAGCTGTTTTTT. It is translated as CSAASGNTGELFF.

V is TRBV6-9 and J is TRBJ1-6, with D possibly TRBD1 on 5 matching bases. CDR1 and CDR2 (germline): MNHGY, SVAAGI. V was pared by 3 bases and J by 7 bases, with 13 bases between. This CDR3 is 15 amino acids long. CDR3 amino acids: CASSYLGRENSPLHF. CDR3 bases: TGTGCCAGCAGTTACTTGGGACGCGAGAATTCACCCCTCCACTTT.

Only a few counts were recorded for this clonotype. This chain uses TRBV20-1 with TRBJ2-5; TRBD1 aligns across 10 bases. The germline gives CDR1 DFQATT, CDR2 SNEGSKA (reference sequence). The J segment lost 4 bases and the V segment lost 6 bases, leaving 5 bases of the junction unmatched. The CDR3 runs 13 residues. In nucleotides, the CDR3 is TGCAGTGCCAAGGGACAGGGGCTAGAGACCCAGTACTTC. It codes for CSAKGQGLETQYF.

This clonotype was seen a handful of times. This chain links TRBV28 with TRBJ2-7, with TRBD1 matching over 8 bases. V shed 6 bases and J 6 bases; nucleotides not matched to a gene: 40. The CDR3 consists of 24 residues. Germline values: CDR1 MDHEN, CDR2 SYDVKM. CDR3 nucleotide sequence: TGTGCCAGCAGCCAAATCGGGACAGGTTGGCTCCTGGGTCCCCAAAATATAGCGCAGCGCGAGCAGTACTTC. Translation gives CASSQIGTGWLLGPQNIAQREQYF.

The J gene is TRBJ2-7, the V gene TRBV19, with D perhaps being TRBD1 or TRBD2 (6 bases each). Per the germline V gene, CDR1 is LNHDA and CDR2 is SQIVND (reference sequence). V was shortened by 8 bases and J by 2 bases, with 16 bases between the two germline ends. The CDR3 has 14 residues. The CDR3 DNA is TGTGCCAGTCGGACGGAGGGGGAGGCCTACGAGCAGTACTTC. It encodes CASRTEGEAYEQYF.

This clonotype has only a few counts. The chain links TRBV10-3 to TRBJ1-5; a weak D match, TRBD1 (5 bases). The germline CDR1 and CDR2 sequences are ENHRY and SYGVKD. The length of the CDR3 is 13 residues. Trimming removed 6 bases from V and 3 bases from J, with 9 bases in between. The CDR3 loop reads CAIRQDPNQPQHF. CDR3 bases: TGTGCCATCAGACAGGACCCCAATCAGCCCCAGCATTTT.

J is TRBJ1-1 and V is TRBV6-2 or TRBV6-3, with D tentatively TRBD1 (5 bases). V gave up 4 bases and J gave up 4 bases, with 16 bases separating them. Germline V CDR1 and CDR2: MNHEY, SVGEGT. The CDR3 has 15 amino acids. As DNA, the CDR3 is TGTGCCAGCAGTTCATTTCATGGGGGGACCACTGAAGCTTTCTTT. Translated, it gives CASSSFHGGTTEAFF.

With regard to this clonotype: A read error may produce the germline difference seen at one junction end. The gene calls are TRBV12-3 or TRBV12-4 and TRBJ2-5, with D unclear. This CDR3 has 13 residues. CDR3 DNA sequence: TGTGCCAGCAGTTTAGGGTCGAAAGAGATCCAGTACTTC. As protein: CASSLGSKEIQYF.

This clonotype came up a few times. The chain uses TRBV15 and TRBJ1-1; TRBD1 might be the D (6 bases). The CDR3 totals 16 residues. V lost 3 bases and J lost 1, with 15 bases in between. The germline gives CDR1 LNHNV, CDR2 YYDKDF (reference sequence). The CDR3 protein is CATSSYYRDGNTEAFF. The CDR3 DNA reads TGTGCCACCAGCAGTTACTACAGGGATGGGAACACTGAAGCTTTCTTT. Together with reference TRBV15 and TRBJ1-1, the CDR3 gives the full variable domain: DAMVIQNPRYQVTQFGKPVTLSCSQTLNHNVMYWYQQKSSQAPKLLFHYYDKDFNNEADTPDNFQSRRPNTSFCFLDIRSPGLGDTAMYLCATSSYYRDGNTEAFFGQGTRLTVV.

The chain carries TRBV6-2 or TRBV6-3 and TRBJ2-5, with D perhaps assigned TRBD1 or TRBD2 (5 bases each). The CDR3 loop spans 14 amino acids. Trimming removed 4 bases at V and 7 bases at J, with 16 bases between. Germline CDR1 is MNHEY and CDR2 is SVGEGT. The CDR3 DNA reads TGTGCCAGCAGTTCCCGGGACCCATGGGGGACCCAGTACTTC. Translating gives CASSSRDPWGTQYF.

The chain has TRBV3-1 and TRBJ2-1; D uncertain. The CDR3 runs 12 residues. The ends were cut back, 4 bases at V and 8 bases at J, with 9 bases in the middle. CDR1 and CDR2 from the germline V gene are LGHDT and YNNKEL (reference sequence). Here the CDR3 reads CASSPRGHEQFF. The CDR3 coding sequence is TGTGCCAGCAGCCCGAGAGGCCATGAGCAGTTCTTC.

This clonotype was seen more than once but under ten times. This sequence joins TRBV7-9 and TRBJ2-7; D remains unclear. Germline assignment: CDR1 SEHNR and CDR2 FQNEAQ (reference sequence). The length of the CDR3 is 14 residues. Trimming took 4 bases from V and 2 from J, leaving 12 bases between them. The CDR3 DNA reads as TGTGCCAGCAGCTCTATTTGGCAGACCTACGAGCAGTACTTC. It yields the protein CASSSIWQTYEQYF.

This clonotype was detected only a few times. The rearrangement uses TRBV19 and TRBJ2-1, with a weak D call TRBD1 (6 bases). With 7 bases removed from V and 5 bases from J, the gap between germline ends came to 15 bases. Looked up from germline, CDR1 is LNHDA and CDR2 is SQIVND (reference sequence). CDR3 length: 14 amino acids. Here the CDR3 DNA reads TGTGCCAGTAATCAGGGGCGTTCAGACAATGAGCAGTTCTTC. This translates into CASNQGRSDNEQFF.

The chain combines TRBV20-1 with TRBJ1-4, with 9 bases matching TRBD1. Germline V CDR1 and CDR2: DFQATT, SNEGSKA (reference sequence). Losses at the gene ends were 3 bases for V and 5 bases for J; bases not matched to a gene: 4. This CDR3 is built from 14 residues. CDR3 nucleotides: TGCAGTGCTAGTGAGACAGGGGGGAATGAAAAACTGTTTTTT. This sequence encodes CSASETGGNEKLFF.

This clonotype was seen more than once but under ten times. The V call is TRBV10-3, the J call TRBJ2-6, with 8 bases lining up with TRBD1. CDR3 length: 16 amino acids. V lost 6 bases, J lost 2 bases, and 6 bases stayed unmatched. CDR1 and CDR2 (germline): ENHRY, SYGVKD. CDR3 bases: TGTGCCATCAGCGGACAGGGAGGAGCTGGGGCCAACGTCCTGACTTTC. It is translated as CAISGQGGAGANVLTF.

Of note for this clonotype: One end of the junction does not line up with germline, which may come from a read error. The chain carries TRBV14 and TRBJ2-5; 12 nucleotides line up with TRBD2. The CDR3 totals 18 residues. CDR1 SGHDN and CDR2 FVKESK come from the germline V gene. The CDR3 DNA reads as TGTGCCAGCAGCCAAGACCACTCTAGCGGGAGGGCCCAACAGACCCAGTACTTC. It specifies CASSQDHSSGRAQQTQYF.

The chain joins TRBV6-5 to TRBJ2-2; D is tentatively TRBD1 or TRBD2 (5 bases each). CDR3 size: 16 residues. Germline CDR1 MNHEY, CDR2 SVGAGI. Trimming took off 0 bases at V and 3 bases at J, with 11 bases between the two ends. The CDR3 nucleotides read TGTGCCAGCAGTTACTCTTTACAGGACTACACCGGGGAGCTGTTTTTT. It codes for CASSYSLQDYTGELFF.

The chain couples TRBV20-1 to TRBJ1-2; no clear D. Trimming took off 2 bases at V and 3 bases at J, with 13 bases between the two ends. The CDR3 has 14 residues. Germline V gives CDR1 DFQATT, CDR2 SNEGSKA (reference sequence). The CDR3 nucleotides are TGCAGTGCTAGACCCCTAGTCGGGGACTATGGCTACACCTTC. It is translated as CSARPLVGDYGYTF.

This sequence joins TRBV27 and TRBJ2-7; possible D gene TRBD1, 6 bases. Germline values: CDR1 MNHEY, CDR2 SMNVEV (reference sequence). V gave up 0 bases and J gave up 2 bases, with 8 bases separating them. The CDR3 totals 14 residues. The CDR3: CASSLSTGTYEQYF. The CDR3 nucleotides read TGTGCCAGCAGTTTATCAACAGGGACCTACGAGCAGTACTTC.

The V gene is TRBV27, the J gene TRBJ2-6; D remains unclear. Germline V lookup: CDR1 MNHEY, CDR2 SMNVEV (reference sequence). The CDR3 runs 13 residues. Deletions cut 8 bases from V and 1 base from J, with 6 bases between. Written as DNA, the CDR3 is TGTGCCAGCCTTCGGTCTGGGGCCAACGTCCTGACTTTC. Protein: CASLRSGANVLTF.

The V gene is TRBV9, the J gene TRBJ2-1; maybe TRBD1 (6 bases). The CDR3 consists of 15 residues. V dropped 4 bases and J dropped 4 bases, with 15 bases sitting between them. The germline V gene has CDR1 SGDLS and CDR2 YYNGEE. This CDR3 is CASSPRDNAYNEQFF. In DNA form, the CDR3 reads TGTGCCAGCAGCCCCCGGGACAACGCATACAATGAGCAGTTCTTC. The entire variable domain, with the rest obtained from reference TRBV9 and TRBJ2-1, is as follows: DSGVTQTPKHLITATGQRVTLRCSPRSGDLSVYWYQQSLDQGLQFLIQYYNGEERAKGNILERFSAQQFPDLHSELNLSSLELGDSALYFCASSPRDNAYNEQFFGPGTRLTVL.